These 8 T cell receptor delta chains were all obtained from the same sample, sequenced in a study of intestinal T cells in coeliac disease. Each case's genomic DNA was extracted from ten roughly 5-µm formalin-fixed paraffin-embedded scrolls. TCRdb re-called the multiplex PCR reads with CATT. The data hold fewer than 300 delta-chain clones, with approximately 55% observed a single time. The sample comprised a duodenal biopsy. The receptors stem from a human donor who served as a control with a normal duodenal biopsy, not a healthy volunteer.

This clone has just one count. A far larger clone is a single base away, which makes a read error likely. The rearrangement links TRDV1 to TRDJ1; D is possibly TRDD3 (6 bases). Trimming cost V 6 bases and J 0 bases, with 20 bases left between them. This CDR3 is built from 17 residues. Per the germline V gene, CDR1 is TSWWSYY and CDR2 is QGS. The CDR3 bases are TGTGCTCTTGGCCCAAGCGTGGGGGGACTGGACACCGATAAACTCATCTTT. This gives the protein CALGPSVGGLDTDKLIF.

About this clone: It differs at one base from a far larger clone, so likely a read error. Other DNA sequences in this sample translate to the same CDR3. The rearrangement joins TRDV1 to TRDJ1; TRDD3 matches at 10 bases. V lost 0 bases to trimming and J lost 2 bases; unmatched junction nucleotides: 9. CDR3 size: 18 residues. Germline lookup yields CDR1 TSWWSYY and CDR2 QGS. This chain's CDR3 is CALGELSWGWGITDKLIF. DNA for the CDR3: TGTGCTCTTGGGGAACTTTCATGGGGCTGGGGGATAACCGATAAACTCATCTTT.

A note on this clone: A far larger clone is one base from this, pointing to a likely read error. The V call is TRDV1, the J call TRDJ1; D perhaps matches TRDD2 (6 bases). The germline CDR1 and CDR2 sequences are TSWWSYY and QGS. The CDR3 consists of 17 residues. Trimming removed 7 bases from V and 9 bases from J, with 30 bases in between. The CDR3 nucleotides read TGTGCTCTTGTGACCTTCCCATGGTGGAACGGAGATGTTCAACTCATCTTT. Its translation is CALVTFPWWNGDVQLIF.

On this clone: It differs at one base from a far larger clone, so likely a read error. The chain joins TRDV1 to TRDJ1, with TRDD3 matching over 11 bases. There are 18 residues in the CDR3. Germline V gene sequence: CDR1 TSWWSYY, CDR2 QGS. CDR3 nucleotide sequence: TGTGCTCCTGGGGAACTTTCATGGGGCTGGGGGATACCCGATAAACTCATCTTT. Amino acids: CAPGELSWGWGIPDKLIF.

This clone has a handful of counts. TCRdb shows a much larger clone's protein in place of this DNA's translation, and the two differ at residue 10, likely through a read error; the protein shown is translated from the DNA. J is TRDJ1 and V is TRDV1, with D unclear. This CDR3 is built from 12 residues. Germline CDR1 is TSWWSYY and CDR2 is QGS. In DNA form, the CDR3 reads TGTGCTCTTGGGGCCCCCCATTATAAACCCATCTTT. Translation gives CALGAPHYKPIF.

Comments on this clone: This likely stems from a read error, as it lies one base from a far larger clone. V is TRDV1 and J is TRDJ1, with D perhaps being TRDD2 or TRDD3 (5 bases each). Trimming shortened V by 5 bases and J by 1 base, and 20 bases separated the two germline ends. This CDR3 spans 17 amino acids. Per the germline V gene, CDR1 is TSWWSYY and CDR2 is QGS. DNA of the CDR3: TGTGCTCTTGGGAAGTTTCCTCCAGGTGGGGTCACCGATAAACTCATCTTT. Encoded protein: CALGKFPPGGVTDKLIF.

The gene calls are TRDV3 and TRDJ1, with TRDD3 identical over 8 bases. Trimming at V came to 4 bases and at J to 7 bases, leaving 17 bases not matched to a gene. The CDR3 consists of 15 residues. Germline V CDR1 and CDR2: TVYSNPD, GDNSRS (reference sequence). CDR3 nucleotides: TGTGCCTCCTTCAGCGTCTGGGGGACACCTCTTAAACTCATCTTT. Translation gives CASFSVWGTPLKLIF.

Comment on this clone: A far larger clone lies a single base away; this is likely a read error. The same CDR3 can be traced to other DNA sequences in this sample. The chain has TRDV1 and TRDJ1; TRDD3 agrees at 9 bases. The length of the CDR3 is 18 residues. V lost 6 bases and J lost 2; bases outside the gene matches: 16. CDR1 and CDR2 (germline): TSWWSYY, QGS. The CDR3 here is CALGATTRLGEPTDKLIF. CDR3 in DNA: TGTGCTCTTGGTGCCACTACGAGACTGGGGGAGCCGACCGATAAACTCATCTTT.